Following are 13 T cell receptor beta chains from one sample sequenced in a study of T cell changes during pregnancy in multiple sclerosis. Method: immunoSEQ multiplex PCR; TCRdb's copy keeps in-frame clones and lacks some. This table has nearly 40,000 clones, just over 90% appearing once. Sequenced material: CD4+ T cells from peripheral blood mononuclear cells, taken in the third trimester of pregnancy. The receptors derive from a female donor with multiple sclerosis, enrolled in a pregnancy study.

This rearrangement joins TRBV6-5 to TRBJ1-2; tentative D call: TRBD1 (6 bases). The CDR3 contains 14 residues. Germline V gene lookup returns CDR1 MNHEY and CDR2 SVGAGI. Trimming took off 5 bases at V and 6 bases at J, with 16 bases between the two ends. CDR3 protein: CASSRTALGDGYTF. DNA of the CDR3: TGTGCCAGCAGTCGGACAGCCCTCGGAGATGGCTACACCTTC.

The gene calls are TRBV28 and TRBJ2-5, with D perhaps TRBD2 (5 bases). From germline, CDR1 is MDHEN and CDR2 SYDVKM. V was clipped by 5 bases and J by 5 bases, with 15 bases between them. This CDR3 is built from 14 residues. In nucleotides, the CDR3 is TGTGCCAGCAGTCCCCCCGGCGGCGGGGAGACCCAGTACTTC. Protein sequence: CASSPPGGGETQYF. Full variable domain (missing parts from reference TRBV28 and TRBJ2-5): DVKVTQSSRYLVKRTGEKVFLECVQDMDHENMFWYRQDPGLGLRLIYFSYDVKMKEKGDIPEGYSVSREKKERFSLILESASTNQTSMYLCASSPPGGGETQYFGPGTRLLVL.

This clone was detected once. The genes are TRBV5-1 and TRBJ1-2; D call uncertain. With 0 bases removed from V and 3 bases from J, the gap between germline ends came to 6 bases. The germline CDR1 and CDR2 sequences are SGHRS and YFSETQ. The CDR3 sequence is 13 residues long. The CDR3 is CASSLDGDYGYTF. The CDR3 nucleotides read TGCGCCAGCAGCTTGGACGGAGACTATGGCTACACCTTC. The entire variable domain, with the rest obtained from reference TRBV5-1 and TRBJ1-2, is as follows: KAGVTQTPRYLIKTRGQQVTLSCSPISGHRSVSWYQQTPGQGLQFLFEYFSETQRNKGNFPGRFSGRQFSNSRSEMNVSTLELGDSALYLCASSLDGDYGYTFGSGTRLTVV.

The chain's CDR3 is CASSLGSKADLLYGYTF. The CDR3 DNA reads as TGTGCCAGCAGCCTCGGTTCGAAAGCGGACCTCCTCTATGGCTACACCTTC. V usage is TRBV7-2 and J usage is TRBJ1-2; no reliable D call. CDR3 length: 17 residues. Trimming pared 5 bases from V and 4 bases from J, leaving 23 bases between. The V gene's germline CDR1 is SGHTA and CDR2 FQGNSA.

The chain couples TRBV28 to TRBJ2-5; 9 nucleotides align to TRBD1. V gave up 5 bases and J gave up 3 bases; unmatched junction bases: 7. Germline lookup yields CDR1 MDHEN and CDR2 SYDVKM. This CDR3 is 15 amino acids long. The CDR3 sequence: CASSPPRTGEETQYF. CDR3 nucleotide sequence: TGTGCCAGCAGTCCCCCCCGGACAGGGGAAGAGACCCAGTACTTC.

The V call is TRBV7-9, the J call TRBJ2-7, with D perhaps TRBD2 (6 bases). CDR3 length equals 15 residues. V was cut by 4 bases and J by 3 bases, with 16 bases left in between. The germline V gene encodes CDR1 SEHNR and CDR2 FQNEAQ (reference sequence). The CDR3 nucleotides are TGTGCCAGCAGCTATCGGATAGCGGCGGACTACGAGCAGTACTTC. Its translation: CASSYRIAADYEQYF.

The gene calls are TRBV4-2 and TRBJ1-5; D is possibly TRBD1 (5 bases). Germline V gene sequence: CDR1 LGHNA, CDR2 YNFKEQ. The CDR3 is made up of 15 amino acids. Trimming pared 0 bases from V and 6 bases from J, leaving 12 bases between. As DNA, the CDR3 is TGTGCCAGCAGCCAAGATGGAGACAGTCGTCAGCCCCAGCATTTT. Protein sequence: CASSQDGDSRQPQHF.

The chain carries TRBV29-1 and TRBJ2-7; 9 bases line up with TRBD1. The CDR3 spans 13 residues. Germline CDR1 SQVTM, CDR2 ANQGSEA. The V gene end was trimmed by 5 bases and the J gene end by 4 bases; junction bases not matched to a gene: 6. CDR3 nucleotides: TGCAGCGTTACCACAGGGGGCAAATACGAGCAGTACTTC. Amino acids: CSVTTGGKYEQYF.

The V gene is TRBV19, the J gene TRBJ2-7; no firm D call. With 3 bases removed from V and 2 bases from J, the gap between germline ends came to 8 bases. Germline CDR1 LNHDA, CDR2 SQIVND (reference sequence). The length of the CDR3 is 13 residues. The CDR3 bases are TGTGCCAGTAGTATTTCCCTCGCCTACGAGCAGTACTTC. It specifies CASSISLAYEQYF. Supplemented by reference TRBV19 and TRBJ2-7, the full variable domain reads DGGITQSPKYLFRKEGQNVTLSCEQNLNHDAMYWYRQDPGQGLRLIYYSQIVNDFQKGDIAEGYSVSREKKESFPLTVTSAQKNPTAFYLCASSISLAYEQYFGPGTRLTVT.

CDR3 DNA sequence: TGTGCTAGTGGTTTGGTAAGCGGTAGCAATGAGCAGTTCTTC. Translating gives CASGLVSGSNEQFF. The chain joins TRBV12-5 to TRBJ2-1; weak D call: TRBD2 (5 bases). The germline CDR1 and CDR2 sequences are LGHNT and FRNRAP. V lost 0 bases and J 6 bases, leaving 9 bases between the germline ends. The CDR3 is made up of 14 amino acids. Supplemented by reference TRBV12-5 and TRBJ2-1, the full variable domain reads DARVTQTPRHKVTEMGQEVTMRCQPILGHNTVFWYRQTMMQGLELLAYFRNRAPLDDSGMPKDRFSAEMPDATLATLKIQPSEPRDSAVYFCASGLVSGSNEQFFGPGTRLTVL.

The chain carries TRBV6-5 and TRBJ2-5; 11 bases align to TRBD2. CDR1 and CDR2 (germline): MNHEY, SVGAGI. The V segment lost 0 bases and the J segment 12 bases; nucleotides outside the gene matches: 6. The CDR3 extends over 14 amino acids. Here the CDR3 DNA reads TGTGCCAGCAGTTACTCGATAGGTAGCGGGAGGGAGTACTTC. Translating it yields CASSYSIGSGREYF.

The J gene is TRBJ1-2, the V gene TRBV19, with 8 bases matching TRBD1. This CDR3 contains 13 residues. CDR1 LNHDA and CDR2 SQIVND come from the germline V gene (reference sequence). V dropped 3 bases and J dropped 8; count of bases not matched to a gene: 5. The CDR3 DNA sequence: TGTGCCAGTAGTATCGGACAGGGTGGCGGCTACACCTTC. It yields the protein CASSIGQGGGYTF.

CDR3 coding DNA: TGTGCCAGCAGTCAAGGACTGTCCTGGGGTGGCTACACCTTC. Translation: CASSQGLSWGGYTF. V usage is TRBV27 and J usage is TRBJ1-2; no firm D call. Trimming pared 5 bases from V and 7 bases from J, leaving 17 bases between. CDR3 length equals 14 residues. Germline V gives CDR1 MNHEY, CDR2 SMNVEV (reference sequence).